The rows below give T cell receptor beta chains drawn from one sample of a study of blood T cell repertoires in COVID-19. Assay: immunoSEQ multiplex PCR; the TCRdb copy retains only in-frame clones and omits some. The sample holds about 480,000 clones; 89% are singletons and the top ten take around 0.92%. The sequencing sample was made of peripheral blood. The receptors come from a man in his late teens or twenties with COVID-19, enrolled during active disease. Each CDR3 is given with its conserved first and last residue. The D gene is left open where the match is weak. Some rows mark clone size as missing; the rest say once, few, many or name a class of expanded clone.

D gene	J gene	clone size	V gene	CDR3 protein	CDR3 DNA
TRBD2	TRBJ2-3	few	TRBV11-3	CASSFRLAGTDTQYF	TGTGCCAGCAGCTTCCGACTAGCGGGCACAGATACGCAGTATTTT
TRBD2	TRBJ2-7	-	TRBV6-2/TRBV6-3	CASSYLREGREQYF	TGTGCCAGCAGTTACTTGCGGGAGGGCCGCGAGCAGTACTTC
-	TRBJ1-1	-	TRBV4-1	CASSHSVSQGGTEAFF	TGCGCCAGCAGCCACAGCGTGTCACAAGGTGGCACTGAAGCTTTCTTT
-	TRBJ1-3	-	TRBV6-5	CASSSRGGQNTIYF	TGTGCCAGCAGTTCCCGGGGGGGCCAGAACACCATATATTTT
TRBD2	TRBJ2-7	-	TRBV28	CASSPASRGRLRKHF	TGTGCCAGCAGCCCTGCTAGTCGCGGGAGGCTACGTAAGCACTTC
TRBD2	TRBJ2-1	-	TRBV7-6	CASSFFEPAGNEQFF	TGTGCCAGCAGCTTTTTTGAACCAGCGGGGAATGAGCAGTTCTTC
-	TRBJ1-2	-	TRBV28	CASSYSRANYGYTF	TGTGCCAGCAGTTATTCAAGAGCTAACTATGGCTACACCTTC
-	TRBJ1-5	-	TRBV5-1	CASRIGVPQHF	TGCGCCAGCAGAATCGGGGTGCCCCAGCATTTT
-	TRBJ1-4	-	TRBV2	CASSDLTVPNEKLFF	TGTGCCAGCAGTGATTTGACAGTCCCTAATGAAAAACTGTTTTTT
TRBD2	TRBJ2-3	-	TRBV5-4	CASSLGLAGTDTQYF	TGTGCCAGCAGCTTGGGCCTAGCGGGCACAGATACGCAGTATTTT
TRBD1	TRBJ1-3	-	TRBV6-5	CASRQTGGRTIYF	TGTGCCAGCAGACAGACAGGGGGCAGGACCATATATTTT
TRBD2	TRBJ2-5	-	TRBV4-1	CASSQGSSGSIQYF	TGCGCCAGCAGCCAAGGGTCTAGCGGGAGTATCCAGTACTTC
-	TRBJ1-5	-	TRBV6-5	CATSFGGDQPQHF	TGTGCCACCTCCTTCGGAGGGGATCAGCCCCAGCATTTT
-	TRBJ1-2	-	TRBV19	CASSMSNYGYTF	TGTGCCAGTAGCATGTCTAACTATGGCTACACCTTC
-	TRBJ2-3	-	TRBV2	CASSESSVPYISTDTQYF	TGTGCCAGCAGTGAATCTTCGGTGCCTTATATCAGCACAGATACGCAGTATTTT
-	TRBJ2-6	-	TRBV19	CASSYGSRAGANVLTF	TGTGCCAGTAGTTACGGATCCCGGGCTGGGGCCAACGTCCTGACTTTC
-	TRBJ2-5	-	TRBV11-2	CASSLGVQGGKETQYF	TGTGCCAGCAGCTTAGGGGTCCAGGGCGGAAAAGAGACCCAGTACTTC
-	TRBJ1-1	-	TRBV3-1/TRBV3-2	CASSMRVAAVLVFF	TGTGCCAGCAGCATGCGGGTGGCTGCCGTTTTAGTGTTCTTT
-	TRBJ2-3	-	TRBV14	CASSQGRGLQDTQYF	TGTGCCAGCAGCCAGGGCAGGGGACTACAAGATACGCAGTATTTT